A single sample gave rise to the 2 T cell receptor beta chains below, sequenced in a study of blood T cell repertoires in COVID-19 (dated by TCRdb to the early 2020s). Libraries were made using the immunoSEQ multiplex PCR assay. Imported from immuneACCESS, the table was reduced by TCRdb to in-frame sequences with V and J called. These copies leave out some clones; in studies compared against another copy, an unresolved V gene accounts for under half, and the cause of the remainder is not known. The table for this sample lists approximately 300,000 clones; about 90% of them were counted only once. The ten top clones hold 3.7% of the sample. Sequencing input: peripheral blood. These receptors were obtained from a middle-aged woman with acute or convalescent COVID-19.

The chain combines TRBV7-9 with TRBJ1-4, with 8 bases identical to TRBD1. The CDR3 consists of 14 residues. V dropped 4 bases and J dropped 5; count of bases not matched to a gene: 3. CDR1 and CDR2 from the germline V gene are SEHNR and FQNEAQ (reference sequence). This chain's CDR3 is CASSSRGLNEKLFF. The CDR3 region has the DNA TGTGCCAGCAGCTCCAGGGGGCTCAATGAAAAACTGTTTTTT.

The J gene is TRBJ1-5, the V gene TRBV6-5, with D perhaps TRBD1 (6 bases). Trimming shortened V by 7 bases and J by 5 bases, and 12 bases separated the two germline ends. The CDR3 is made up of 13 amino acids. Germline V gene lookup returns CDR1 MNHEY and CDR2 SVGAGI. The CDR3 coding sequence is TGTGCCAGCAAGGGGGGGCAGGATCAGCCCCAGCATTTT. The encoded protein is CASKGGQDQPQHF.